Detailed here is one T cell receptor beta chain. The CDR3 spans 14 residues. Trimming cost V 11 bases and J 7 bases; bases outside gene matches: 14. Germline CDR1 is LNHDA and CDR2 is SQIVND (reference sequence). This entry is derived from a study of blood T cell repertoires in COVID-19. At the level of the study: The United States, Italy and Spain supplied acute and convalescent COVID-19 samples.

The repertoire was sequenced with immunoSEQ multiplex PCR; TCRdb's copy has only in-frame clones and lacks some. Among approximately 190,000 clones, less than 90% were seen once, and the ten largest hold approximately 19%. The V and J genes are TRBV19 and TRBJ1-5, with 7 bases fitting TRBD1. The clonotype was recovered from a human donor in a cohort sampled during active COVID-19. Material: peripheral blood. CDR3 loop: CAAQPGGRYQPQHF. For the CDR3, the DNA is TGTGCCGCCCAGCCAGGGGGGCGGTACCAGCCCCAGCATTTT.